The 2 T cell receptor beta chains given below trace back to one sample, sequenced in a study of blood T cell repertoires in COVID-19. Here immunoSEQ multiplex PCR was the method, and the copy in TCRdb shows in-frame clones only, minus some. The table lists roughly 160,000 clones, roughly 83% of them singletons, with 14% in the top ten. The specimen sequenced was peripheral blood. These receptors were collected from a young man with active or convalescent COVID-19.

Only a few counts were recorded for this clone. The V gene is TRBV18, the J gene TRBJ2-5; TRBD2 agrees at 13 bases. The germline V gene has CDR1 KGHSH and CDR2 LQKENI. This CDR3 has 18 residues. The V and J ends lost 6 bases and 5 bases, in that order; junction bases with no gene match: 15. Here the CDR3 reads CASSPRPGLAGAGETQYF. The CDR3 region has the DNA TGTGCCAGCTCCCCCCGTCCCGGACTAGCGGGAGCGGGGGAGACCCAGTACTTC.

V gene TRBV18 combines with J gene TRBJ2-4; possibly TRBD1 for D (5 bases). Trimming took 5 bases from V and 7 from J, leaving 15 bases between them. Germline assignment: CDR1 KGHSH and CDR2 LQKENI. This CDR3 comprises 14 residues. CDR3 loop: CASSVDRIANIQYF. In nucleotides, the CDR3 is TGTGCCAGCTCAGTCGACAGAATAGCCAACATTCAGTACTTC.